This T cell receptor (beta chain) stems from a study of beta chain features in type 1 diabetes. The isolated RNA, all of it, was reverse transcribed, so expressed TCRB transcripts were what got sequenced. For naive, central memory and regulatory T cell samples, reads averaged about 3.5 million. Generated by immunoSEQ multiplex PCR, the TCRdb table keeps only in-frame clones and is missing some. Among 200,000 to 300,000 clones listed, about 26% were seen once. V was trimmed by 5 bases and J by 5 bases, leaving 12 bases between them. CDR1 and CDR2 from the germline V gene are SEHNR and FQNEAQ (reference sequence). The CDR3 runs to 13 residues. This clone has only a few counts. Its antigen remains unidentified. Findings and limits, study-wide: Sampled from patients, naive, central memory and Treg TCRB repertoires appeared more similar than those sampled from healthy donors.

The source material was central memory CD4+ T cells from blood. The V call is TRBV7-9, the J call TRBJ2-5, with D possibly matching TRBD2 (6 bases). This sequence originates from a man in his thirties or forties in good health. DNA for the CDR3: TGTGCCAGCAGCCTCGGGGGATGGGAGACCCAGTACTTC. Amino acids: CASSLGGWETQYF.